The subject of this entry is one TCR beta chain. This clone was seen just once. This clone's antigen is unknown. No much larger clonotype is one base removed from it; base qualities were not supplied. Sequences SEHNR (CDR1) and FQNEAQ (CDR2) are obtained from the germline V gene (reference sequence). There are 14 amino acids in the CDR3, from cysteine to phenylalanine inclusive. Solely the CDR3 DNA is kept, with 42 bases framed from the first base. V loses 4 bases at its end and J loses 5 bases; junction bases beyond the gene matches: 6. The data stem from a study of OX40 agonist ivuxolimab in advanced cancers. Regarding the research as a whole: The costimulatory receptor OX40 (CD134) was targeted by ivuxolimab, a fully human IgG2 agonistic monoclonal antibody. Intravenous ivuxolimab was administered to patients every 2 weeks at six dose levels: 0.01, 0.1, 0.3, 1.5, 3 and 10 mg/kg. Among the 52 dose-escalation patients, 19 had hepatocellular carcinoma, about 15 melanoma, 9 renal cell carcinoma and 9 head and neck cancer. In the dose-escalation cohort, more than 75% of patients were male, and the mean age was approximately 64 years, with a range of roughly 23 to 85. Prior anti-PD-1, anti-PD-L1 or anti-CTLA-4 therapy was permitted, and 30% to 45% of dose-escalation patients had received checkpoint inhibitors. Partial responses occurred in three dose-escalation patients: two with cutaneous melanoma and one with hepatocellular carcinoma. Peripheral TCRbeta sequencing was intended to test whether TCR sequence diversity was altered and clonal T-cell expansion was caused by ivuxolimab. The monotherapy dose-escalation portion (N of about 52 patients) of the phase I ivuxolimab trial is reported in the paper.

Genomic DNA was isolated from the sorted cells so that the TCRbeta CDR3 region could be sequenced. The immunoSEQ Assay was used to sequence the TCRbeta CDR3 regions. Imported from immuneACCESS, the table was reduced by TCRdb to in-frame sequences with V and J called. These copies leave out some clones; in studies compared against another copy, an unresolved V gene accounts for under half, and the cause of the remainder is not known. The sample has about 69,000 clones on record, roughly 90% of them singletons. The top ten hold under 12% of the sample. Patients with autoimmune disease history or receiving systemic immunosuppression were excluded from the trial. Peripheral blood for TCR sequencing was collected from all dose cohorts at baseline, on cycle 4 day 1, and on cycle 7 day 1. The samples were drawn from a first-in-human, open-label, multicenter phase I dose-escalation trial of ivuxolimab. The trial enrolled adults with locally advanced or metastatic head and neck squamous cell, hepatocellular, melanoma or renal cell carcinoma. Before TCR sequencing, CD4+ and CD8+ T cells were separately sorted from peripheral blood.

Overall study outcomes, separate from this receptor: Low levels of normalized T-cell clonal expansion were also seen in some nonresponding patients. On average, CD8+ T cells showed more expanded clones than CD4+ T cells after ivuxolimab. In the 0.1-3.0 mg/kg groups, partial responders were among the patients with the lowest normalized peripheral clonal expansion, particularly in CD8+ T cells. Clonal expansion of both CD4+ and CD8+ blood T cells was observed from baseline to week 6 at doses 0.1 to 3.0 mg/kg. The antigen specificity of the peripheral T cells that underwent clonal expansion was not determined.

The receptor's source is an adult with an advanced solid tumor such as melanoma, head and neck, liver or kidney cancer. Recombination linked TRBV7-9 to TRBJ1-1; the central 8 bases match TRBD1. The input for sequencing was CD4+ or CD8+ T cells sorted from blood, taken in a trial of the OX40 agonist ivuxolimab. The DNA is TGTGCCAGCAGCTCAGGACAGGGAACGACTGAAGCTTTCTTT. The translation is CASSSGQGTTEAFF.